This TCR beta chain derives from a study of shared clonotypes between healthy human individuals. Overall study context: Per-donor plates numbered three CD4 naive, three CD4 memory, two CD8 naive and one CD8 memory. Study-level findings and limits: Represented diversity (both genetic and exposure-history) was limited by the small number of donors. As a rule, naive subsets had a larger estimated richness than memory subsets.

The germline V gene encodes CDR1 MNHEY and CDR2 SVGAGI. The CDR3 consists of 15 residues. Trimming removed 0 bases from V and 5 bases from J, with 13 bases in between. As defined, naive CD8 cells were CD45RO-negative and positively selected for CCR7, with terminally differentiated effector memory CD45RA+ cells excluded. With regard to this clone: Its antigen is not identified.

Libraries were prepared by immunoSEQ multiplex PCR; TCRdb keeps only in-frame clonotypes and omits some of them. The sample holds under 1 million clones, about 96% seen once. This chain connects TRBV6-5 to TRBJ1-2; D unresolved. The TCR sequence derives from a man in his thirties or forties in good health. The sample consisted of naive CD8+ T cells sorted from blood. The CDR3 nucleotides are TGTGCCAGCAGTTACTCGCTAGCAGAAAAGTATGGCTACACCTTC. Protein: CASSYSLAEKYGYTF.